The following is a TCR beta chain sequence with its context. This sample was taken from a study of blood T cell repertoires in COVID-19. Turning to the study itself: Sample material is recorded as cDNA or gDNA derived from T cells, B-cell-depleted T cells, or PBMCs.

Per the original methods: Amplifying reference gene primers gave estimates of nucleated cell counts. Assay used: immunoSEQ multiplex PCR; TCRdb lists only in-frame clones, some missing. V, J and clone size reflect that table, while D and trimming were determined from the DNA. The data show roughly 92,000 clones, about nine tenths seen once. With V trimmed by 3 bases and J by 6 bases, 7 bases remained unmatched. Looked up from germline, CDR1 is SGHTA and CDR2 is FQGNSA. This CDR3 comprises 14 residues. The sequence was collected from an elderly woman with acute or convalescent COVID-19. The gene calls are TRBV7-2 and TRBJ1-1; 7 bases map to TRBD1. The specimen sequenced was peripheral blood. For the CDR3, the DNA is TGTGCCAGCAGCTTGGAATCAGGGGGATCTGAAGCTTTCTTT. This translates into CASSLESGGSEAFF.